This T cell receptor (beta chain) was retrieved from a study of OX40 agonist ivuxolimab in advanced cancers. Study-level background: Patients' therapy was ivuxolimab, an antibody that acts as an agonist of OX40 (CD134). Cohort: 80% to 85% men, mean age approximately 60, aged roughly 20 to 79. All patients had ivuxolimab intravenously every 2 weeks at 0.01 to 10 mg/kg.

Study conclusions and caveats: The authors did not determine the antigen specificity of the expanded peripheral T cells.

V shed 2 bases and J shed 3 bases, with 3 bases lying between them. The CDR3 contains 11 residues. Germline CDR1 reads SGHTS; CDR2 reads YDEGEE. Only in-frame clones appear in the TCRdb table, and some are missing; sequencing was by immunoSEQ multiplex PCR. Among under 85,000 clones listed, roughly 78% were seen once. A note on this clone: Its antigen is currently unknown.

The receptor's source is an adult with an advanced solid tumor such as melanoma, head and neck, liver or kidney cancer. The sequencing used CD4+ or CD8+ T cells sorted from blood, collected in a trial of the OX40 agonist ivuxolimab. This chain uses TRBV5-8 with TRBJ2-7; D unclear. The CDR3 is CASSFYYEQYF. CDR3 coding DNA: TGTGCCAGCAGCTTTTACTACGAGCAGTACTTC.